The 19 T cell receptor beta chains in this list originate from one sample, sequenced in a study of glioma-infiltrating T cells after dendritic cell vaccination. Libraries were prepared by immunoSEQ multiplex PCR; TCRdb keeps only in-frame clonotypes and omits some of them. This table holds approximately 110,000 clones, 85% to 90% found once. Time point given: after dendritic cell vaccination, including at tumor progression/relapse. The starting material was blood, obtained after dendritic cell vaccination. The receptors derive from a human donor with glioblastoma.

The chain joins TRBV4-1 to TRBJ1-2; D gene uncertain. The germline gives CDR1 MGHRA, CDR2 YSYEKL. The CDR3 runs to 11 residues. The V end lost 1 base, the J end lost 7 bases, and 4 bases lay between the germline ends. The CDR3 is CASSQASGYTF. The DNA of the CDR3 is TGCGCCAGCAGCCAAGCCAGTGGCTACACCTTC.

The chain recombines TRBV5-4 with TRBJ1-4; TRBD1 matches 9 bases. The length of the CDR3 is 15 residues. J gave up 4 bases and V 3 bases, and 4 bases lay outside the gene matches. CDR1 and CDR2 from the germline V gene are SGHNT and YYREEE (reference sequence). The CDR3 DNA sequence: TGTGCCAGCAGCTCCGGGGGACAGGGTAATGAAAAACTGTTTTTT. This codes for CASSSGGQGNEKLFF.

This chain links TRBV5-1 with TRBJ2-5; TRBD2 might be the D (7 bases). The CDR3 has 15 residues. Germline V gives CDR1 SGHRS, CDR2 YFSETQ. The germline V and J ends were trimmed by 1 base and 5 bases, with 15 bases remaining between them. DNA for the CDR3: TGCGCCAGCAGCTTGAACGGGGGGCGGTCCGAGACCCAGTACTTC. Its translation is CASSLNGGRSETQYF.

V gene TRBV6-5 combines with J gene TRBJ1-2; maybe TRBD1 (5 bases). The V end was cut by 6 bases, the J end by 5 bases, with 13 bases between. The CDR3 spans 13 residues. Germline V gives CDR1 MNHEY, CDR2 SVGAGI. CDR3 protein: CASRDITSYGYTF. CDR3 in DNA: TGTGCCAGCAGGGACATTACCTCGTATGGCTACACCTTC.

The genes are TRBV5-1 and TRBJ1-3; 8 bases are a match to TRBD1. The CDR3 length is 15 residues. With V trimmed by 0 bases and J by 3 bases, 2 bases remained unmatched. From germline, CDR1 is SGHRS and CDR2 YFSETQ. The CDR3 DNA reads as TGCGCCAGCAGCTTGGGGGACAGGCGTGGAAACACCATATATTTT. This translates into CASSLGDRRGNTIYF.

This chain joins TRBV30 and TRBJ1-2; TRBD1 might be the D (6 bases). With 5 bases removed from V and 5 bases from J, the gap between germline ends came to 15 bases. Germline CDR1 is GTSNPN and CDR2 is SVGIG (reference sequence). The CDR3 covers 13 residues. The CDR3 DNA follows: TGTGCCTGGGTTGACAGGTTCGGGTATGGCTACACCTTC. Translating gives CAWVDRFGYGYTF.

This clone was recorded only once. V gene TRBV10-3 combines with J gene TRBJ1-1, with 8 positions matching TRBD1. The CDR3 contains 15 residues. Germline V gene sequence: CDR1 ENHRY, CDR2 SYGVKD. The J segment lost 5 bases and the V segment lost 0 bases, leaving 5 bases of the junction unmatched. The CDR3 is CAISESFGQGTEAFF. CDR3 nucleotide sequence: TGTGCCATCAGTGAGTCGTTTGGACAGGGAACTGAAGCTTTCTTT.

This clone was seen only once. V and J are TRBV7-8 and TRBJ2-7, with TRBD2 matching 9 bases. This CDR3 is 15 amino acids long. CDR1 is SGHVS and CDR2 is FQNEAQ in the germline V gene. V was pared by 4 bases and J by 1 base, with 5 bases of the junction left unmatched. CDR3 DNA: TGTGCCAGCAGCTCAGAGACTAGCGGATCCTACGAGCAGTACTTC. This gives the protein CASSSETSGSYEQYF.

The J gene is TRBJ2-5, the V gene TRBV11-2, with a weak D call TRBD1 (5 bases). CDR1 SGHAT and CDR2 FQNNGV come from the germline V gene. The CDR3 extends over 14 amino acids. Between the trimmed V and J ends, which lost 2 bases and 4 bases, there was a span of 11 bases. CDR3 in amino acids: CASSLSGIGETQYF. CDR3 in DNA: TGTGCCAGCAGCTTATCAGGGATCGGAGAGACCCAGTACTTC.

The rearrangement links TRBV27 to TRBJ2-1; 10 bases agree with TRBD2. Trimming removed 2 bases from V and 0 bases from J; junction bases left unmatched: 4. The CDR3 consists of 17 residues. Germline CDR1 reads MNHEY; CDR2 reads SMNVEV (reference sequence). The CDR3 bases are TGTGCCAGCAGTTTACGGAGCGGGGGGGGCTCCTACAATGAGCAGTTCTTC. Its translation is CASSLRSGGGSYNEQFF.

The chain joins TRBV13 to TRBJ2-5, with 7 bases aligning to TRBD2. The CDR3 runs to 11 residues. Germline loops: CDR1 PRHDT, CDR2 FYEKMQ (reference sequence). Germline trimming cut 4 bases from V and 7 bases from J; bases unmatched to any gene: 0. The CDR3: CASSSGGTQYF. The CDR3, as DNA: TGTGCCAGCAGCTCGGGGGGGACCCAGTACTTC.

V usage is TRBV14 and J usage is TRBJ1-4; D not certain. Germline values: CDR1 SGHDN, CDR2 FVKESK. V lost 0 bases and J lost 10, with 15 bases in between. The length of the CDR3 is 15 residues. Here the CDR3 reads CASSQERAVRRKLFF. CDR3 nucleotide sequence: TGTGCCAGCAGCCAAGAAAGAGCGGTTCGTCGAAAACTGTTTTTT.

V and J are TRBV6-6 and TRBJ2-5; 14 nucleotides agree with TRBD2. The CDR3 runs to 16 residues. Germline V gives CDR1 MNHNY, CDR2 SVGAGI (reference sequence). V lost 6 bases, J lost 4 bases, and 7 bases stayed unmatched. The CDR3 protein is CASSLGLAGGGETQYF. The CDR3 DNA is TGTGCCAGCAGCCTCGGACTAGCGGGAGGAGGAGAGACCCAGTACTTC.

The chain joins TRBV15 to TRBJ1-2; D is unresolved. This CDR3 region has 14 residues. Trimming cost V 3 bases and J 2 bases, with 10 bases left between them. Germline V gene sequence: CDR1 LNHNV, CDR2 YYDKDF (reference sequence). CDR3 sequence (DNA): TGTGCCACCAGCAGGGTGGCATTCAACTATGGCTACACCTTC. Its protein product is CATSRVAFNYGYTF.

This chain joins TRBV7-3 and TRBJ1-1; a weak D match, TRBD1 (5 bases). Trimming left V 2 bases short and J 3 bases short, with 7 bases between. CDR1 is SGHTA and CDR2 is FQGTGA in the germline V gene. There are 13 residues in the CDR3. The CDR3 spells CASSLQGDTEAFF. Here the CDR3 DNA reads TGTGCCAGCAGCTTACAGGGCGACACTGAAGCTTTCTTT.

V gene TRBV19 combines with J gene TRBJ1-6, with D perhaps matching TRBD1 (5 bases). The CDR3 length is 16 residues. Germline values: CDR1 LNHDA, CDR2 SQIVND (reference sequence). V gave up 6 bases and J gave up 0 bases, with 12 bases separating them. For the CDR3, the DNA is TGTGCCAGTAGGGGGGACTCGAGCTCCTATAATTCACCCCTCCACTTT. Its protein product is CASRGDSSSYNSPLHF.

This chain links TRBV11-2 with TRBJ1-1, with D possibly TRBD1 on 6 matching bases. The V gene's germline CDR1 is SGHAT and CDR2 FQNNGV. V gave up 2 bases and J gave up 6 bases, with 16 bases separating them. CDR3 size: 15 residues. The CDR3 bases are TGTGCCAGCAGCTTACGCGGGGGGCGCGAGGCTGAAGCTTTCTTT. Its protein product is CASSLRGGREAEAFF.

As for this clone: At one of its ends the junction is not consistent with the germline gene, which may arise from a read error. V is TRBV7-7 and J is TRBJ2-5; D is possibly TRBD1 (6 bases). CDR1 SSHAT and CDR2 FNYEAQ come from the germline V gene (reference sequence). This CDR3 is 16 amino acids long. CDR3 region: CASSLANIGQRETQYF. CDR3 in DNA: TGTGCTAGCAGCTTAGCGAATATTGGACAGAGAGAGACCCAGTACTTC.

The chain joins TRBV15 to TRBJ2-3; 8 bases line up with TRBD2. V lost 6 bases and J lost 5; bases outside the gene matches: 13. CDR3 length equals 16 residues. Looked up from germline, CDR1 is LNHNV and CDR2 is YYDKDF (reference sequence). The CDR3 coding sequence is TGTGCCACCAGTGCTTGGGGGAGCGGGGGACAAGATACGCAGTATTTT. Its translation: CATSAWGSGGQDTQYF.